The 26 T cell receptor beta chains below were found in one sample sequenced in a study of T cell responses to AZD1222 COVID-19 vaccine (dated by TCRdb to about 2021). The time point label of this sample denotes: baseline before first vaccination. The library was generated by the immunoSEQ multiplex PCR assay. In TCRdb, the immuneACCESS table is reduced to in-frame sequences with V and J assigned. These tables do not hold every clone; where another copy was compared, an unresolved V gene accounts for under half, and the others remain unexplained. The table for this sample lists about 100,000 clones; about 89% of them were counted only once. The ten largest account for over 15% of the sample. The starting material was peripheral blood, obtained on day 0 of AZD1222 vaccination. Receptor source: an adult in good health.

V gene TRBV28 combines with J gene TRBJ2-4, with D tentatively TRBD2 (5 bases). With 7 bases removed from V and 7 bases from J, the gap between germline ends came to 17 bases. The CDR3 loop spans 14 amino acids. Germline CDR1 MDHEN, CDR2 SYDVKM. The CDR3 sequence is CASTTRGLQNIQYF. Here the CDR3 DNA reads TGTGCCAGCACTACCAGAGGACTGCAGAACATTCAGTACTTC.

The rearrangement uses TRBV11-3 and TRBJ1-1; D is unclear. The CDR3 covers 12 residues. V was cut by 2 bases and J by 1 base, with 2 bases left in between. Per germline, CDR1 SGHNT and CDR2 YENEEA. CDR3: CASSLTNTEAFF. DNA for the CDR3: TGTGCCAGCAGCTTAACGAACACTGAAGCTTTCTTT.

This rearrangement joins TRBV6-5 to TRBJ2-1; tentative D call: TRBD2 (5 bases). Deletions cut 4 bases from V and 0 bases from J, with 10 bases between. The CDR3 runs to 15 residues. Germline values: CDR1 MNHEY, CDR2 SVGAGI. CDR3 in DNA: TGTGCCAGCAGTTCCCCGGGGAGCTCCTACAATGAGCAGTTCTTC. Amino acids: CASSSPGSSYNEQFF.

V and J are TRBV7-6 and TRBJ1-4, with TRBD1 matching 8 bases. The J segment lost 7 bases and the V segment lost 6 bases, leaving 13 bases of the junction unmatched. The CDR3 spans 16 residues. Germline lookup yields CDR1 SGHVS and CDR2 FNYEAQ. The CDR3 here is CASRFSATGVGEKLFF. CDR3 bases: TGTGCCAGCAGGTTTTCTGCGACAGGGGTTGGTGAAAAACTGTTTTTT. Full variable domain (remainder filled in from reference TRBV7-6 and TRBJ1-4): GAGVSQSPRYKVTKRGQDVALRCDPISGHVSLYWYRQALGQGPEFLTYFNYEAQQDKSGLPNDRFSAERPEGSISTLTIQRTEQRDSAMYRCASRFSATGVGEKLFFGSGTQLSVL.

The gene calls are TRBV12-3 or TRBV12-4 and TRBJ1-5, with unresolved D. V lost 2 bases and J lost 2, with 4 bases in between. The CDR3 contains 13 residues. For the CDR3, the DNA is TGTGCCAGCAGTTTAACGGGCAATCAGCCCCAGCATTTT. It yields the protein CASSLTGNQPQHF.

V and J are TRBV12-3 or TRBV12-4 and TRBJ2-7; weak D call: TRBD2 (5 bases). Trimming pared 5 bases from V and 6 bases from J, leaving 14 bases between. This CDR3 is 13 amino acids long. The CDR3 bases are TGTGCCAGCAGTGCACTAGGATCCACCGAGCAGTACTTC. Residues: CASSALGSTEQYF.

The rearrangement uses TRBV6-5 and TRBJ1-2; TRBD1 matches 7 bases. CDR3 length equals 15 residues. Germline loops: CDR1 MNHEY, CDR2 SVGAGI. With V trimmed by 0 bases and J by 7 bases, 8 bases remained unmatched. The CDR3 DNA follows: TGTGCCAGCAGTTACTCGATGACAGGGAGGGGTGGCTACACCTTC. Translation gives CASSYSMTGRGGYTF.

The chain employs TRBV7-9 and TRBJ1-3; D gene ambiguous. This CDR3 spans 17 amino acids. The V end lost 5 bases, the J end lost 0 bases, and 17 bases lay between the germline ends. In germline, CDR1 is SEHNR, CDR2 FQNEAQ (reference sequence). The CDR3 DNA follows: TGTGCCAGCAGCGAAATGGGAGGTGCCCTCTCTGGAAACACCATATATTTT. Amino acid sequence: CASSEMGGALSGNTIYF.

This clone was detected once. V and J are TRBV7-3 and TRBJ2-5, with D uncertain. Germline V gene data show CDR1 as SGHTA and CDR2 as FQGTGA. The CDR3 runs 13 residues. The V gene lost 3 bases and the J gene lost 5 bases, with 10 bases spanning the gap. The CDR3 coding sequence is TGTGCCAGCAGCTTTGGGCAGACGGAGACCCAGTACTTC. As protein: CASSFGQTETQYF.

The chain carries TRBV6-5 and TRBJ1-3, with D hard to call. Germline V gene lookup returns CDR1 MNHEY and CDR2 SVGAGI. Between the trimmed V and J ends, which lost 11 bases and 0 bases, there was a span of 14 bases. This CDR3 contains 14 residues. CDR3 bases: TGTGCCGTCGGACTGCCGCTCTCTGGAAACACCATATATTTT. This translates into CAVGLPLSGNTIYF.

The V and J genes are TRBV6-5 and TRBJ1-5; unclear D gene. Trimming cost V 6 bases and J 8 bases, with 14 bases left between them. Germline assignment: CDR1 MNHEY and CDR2 SVGAGI. The CDR3 totals 13 residues. This CDR3 is CASRDHIGKPQHF. The CDR3 DNA sequence: TGTGCCAGCAGGGATCATATTGGGAAGCCCCAGCATTTT.

The genes are TRBV5-1 and TRBJ2-2; 7 bases are a match to TRBD1. This CDR3 contains 15 residues. Trimming cost V 3 bases and J 5 bases; bases outside gene matches: 7. Germline values: CDR1 SGHRS, CDR2 YFSETQ. The CDR3 loop is CASSSQGMQTGELFF. The CDR3 DNA reads as TGCGCCAGCAGCTCACAGGGGATGCAGACCGGGGAGCTGTTTTTT.

The rearrangement links TRBV7-9 to TRBJ1-5; D call uncertain. There are 12 residues in the CDR3. The germline CDR1 and CDR2 sequences are SEHNR and FQNEAQ (reference sequence). Trimming took off 2 bases at V and 3 bases at J, with 2 bases between the two ends. This CDR3 reads CASSLLNQPQHF. In nucleotides, the CDR3 is TGTGCCAGCAGCTTACTCAATCAGCCCCAGCATTTT.

This chain joins TRBV2 and TRBJ1-1; D may be TRBD1 (5 bases). The CDR3 spans 13 residues. CDR1 is SNHLY, CDR2 FYNNEI, per germline. The V and J ends lost 7 bases and 3 bases respectively, with 12 bases between them. CDR3 sequence (DNA): TGTGCCAGCATCTTCCGGGGGGACACTGAAGCTTTCTTT. Its protein is CASIFRGDTEAFF.

This chain uses TRBV3-1 (or the pseudogene TRBV3-2) with TRBJ1-2; D might be TRBD1 (6 bases). Trimming removed 5 bases from V and 4 bases from J, with 11 bases in between. There are 13 residues in the CDR3. CDR1 LGHDT and CDR2 YNNKEL come from the germline V gene (reference sequence). The CDR3 DNA reads TGTGCCAGCAGCTTTCAGGGGTCCTATGGCTACACCTTC. Translating gives CASSFQGSYGYTF.

The rearrangement joins TRBV3-1 (or the pseudogene TRBV3-2) to TRBJ2-3; 7 bases are a match to TRBD2. Germline-derived CDR1 and CDR2 are LGHDT and YNNKEL (reference sequence). With 0 bases clipped from V and 6 bases from J, the junction kept 9 bases outside the gene matches. This CDR3 has 16 residues. CDR3 nucleotides: TGTGCCAGCAGCCAAGATTACCTAGCGGATGGGGATACGCAGTATTTT. Protein: CASSQDYLADGDTQYF.

This chain connects TRBV27 to TRBJ2-3; 8 bases are shared with TRBD1. The CDR3 contains 16 residues. Germline V gene lookup returns CDR1 MNHEY and CDR2 SMNVEV (reference sequence). V shed 6 bases, J shed 0 bases, and the junction held 8 bases outside the gene matches. CDR3 sequence reads: CASSSRDRTSTDTQYF. The CDR3, as DNA: TGTGCCAGCAGCTCCCGGGACAGGACAAGCACAGATACGCAGTATTTT.

This chain joins TRBV7-9 and TRBJ1-1, with D possibly matching TRBD1 (6 bases). There are 13 residues in the CDR3. Germline V gene sequence: CDR1 SEHNR, CDR2 FQNEAQ (reference sequence). With 5 bases removed from V and 8 bases from J, the gap between germline ends came to 15 bases. The CDR3 region has the DNA TGTGCCAGCAGCCCGGGGACACCGAAAGAAGCTTTCTTT. It specifies CASSPGTPKEAFF.

This clone came up once. This chain uses TRBV6-6 with TRBJ1-2; 7 bases fit TRBD1. The CDR3 consists of 16 residues. Germline V gene sequence: CDR1 MNHNY, CDR2 SVGAGI (reference sequence). With 7 bases clipped from V and 4 bases from J, the junction kept 15 bases outside the gene matches. The DNA for the CDR3 is TGTGCCAGCAACACAAAGACAGGGACCAAATTCTATGGCTACACCTTC. Protein product: CASNTKTGTKFYGYTF.

V usage is TRBV30 and J usage is TRBJ2-7; D remains ambiguous. Trimming stripped 5 bases from V and 0 bases from J, with 5 bases between. From germline, CDR1 is GTSNPN and CDR2 SVGIG (reference sequence). The CDR3 contains 11 residues. In DNA, the CDR3 is TGTGCCTGGGCAAGCTCCTACGAGCAGTACTTC. Its protein product is CAWASSYEQYF.

V usage is TRBV6-5 and J usage is TRBJ1-2; a weak D match, TRBD1 (5 bases). The CDR3 is 13 residues long. Germline-derived CDR1 and CDR2 are MNHEY and SVGAGI. V was clipped by 6 bases and J by 4 bases, with 12 bases between them. CDR3: CASRPTVFYGYTF. The CDR3, as DNA: TGTGCCAGCAGACCGACAGTCTTCTATGGCTACACCTTC.

The rearrangement uses TRBV12-3 or TRBV12-4 and TRBJ2-7; D uncertain. Trimming shortened V by 4 bases and J by 6 bases, and 7 bases separated the two germline ends. The CDR3 extends over 11 amino acids. CDR3 residues: CASSSQFEQYF. The CDR3, as DNA: TGTGCCAGCAGTTCCCAGTTCGAGCAGTACTTC.

The chain has TRBV19 and TRBJ1-4; 7 bases line up with TRBD1. With 5 bases clipped from V and 8 bases from J, the junction kept 11 bases outside the gene matches. The CDR3 totals 15 residues. Germline CDR1 LNHDA, CDR2 SQIVND (reference sequence). The DNA for the CDR3 is TGTGCCAGTAGTCATCTACAGGGGCTTGGCGAAAAACTGTTTTTT. This sequence encodes CASSHLQGLGEKLFF.

In its sample, this clone was seen a few times. V and J are TRBV3-1 (or the pseudogene TRBV3-2) and TRBJ2-2; no reliable D call. Germline CDR1 LGHDT, CDR2 YNNKEL (reference sequence). This CDR3 comprises 12 residues. V was clipped by 1 base and J by 5 bases, with 2 bases between them. The DNA of the CDR3 is TGTGCCAGCAGCCAAGTAACCGGGGAGCTGTTTTTT. It yields the protein CASSQVTGELFF.

The CDR3 DNA reads TGTGCCAGCAGCTTAACCGCCCAGGCTGATCTCCATTTT. It yields the protein CASSLTAQADLHF. V gene TRBV7-3 combines with J gene TRBJ1-5; D remains unclear. The CDR3 consists of 13 residues. The V end was cut by 0 bases, the J end by 16 bases, with 16 bases between. The germline V gene encodes CDR1 SGHTA and CDR2 FQGTGA. Filled out from reference TRBV7-3 and TRBJ1-5, the complete variable domain reads GAGVSQTPSNKVTEKGKYVELRCDPISGHTALYWYRQSLGQGPEFLIYFQGTGAADDSGLPNDRFFAVRPEGSVSTLKIQRTERGDSAVYLCASSLTAQADLHFGDGTRLSIL.

In this sample, this clone turned up once. The chain carries TRBV4-1 and TRBJ2-2, with no clear D. V lost 6 bases to trimming and J lost 1 base, with 9 bases between them. The germline V gene encodes CDR1 MGHRA and CDR2 YSYEKL. The CDR3 contains 14 residues. The CDR3 nucleotides read TGCGCCAGCAGTCCTTCGGGGAACACCGGGGAGCTGTTTTTT. Protein sequence: CASSPSGNTGELFF.